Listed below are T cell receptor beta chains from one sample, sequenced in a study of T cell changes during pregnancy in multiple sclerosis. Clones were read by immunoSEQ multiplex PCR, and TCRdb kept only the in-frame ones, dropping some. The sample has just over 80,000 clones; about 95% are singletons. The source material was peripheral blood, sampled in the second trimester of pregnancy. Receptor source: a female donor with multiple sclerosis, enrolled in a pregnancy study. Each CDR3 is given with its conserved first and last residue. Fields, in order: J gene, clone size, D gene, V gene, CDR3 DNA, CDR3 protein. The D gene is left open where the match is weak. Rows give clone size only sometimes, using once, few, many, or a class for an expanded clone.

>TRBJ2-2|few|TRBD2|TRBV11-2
TGTGCCAGCAGCTTGAACGGGAGGGACACCGGGGAGCTGTTTTTT
CASSLNGRDTGELFF
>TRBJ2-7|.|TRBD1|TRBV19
TGTGCCAGTGGTGACAGGGCAGGGCCCTACGAGCAGTACTTC
CASGDRAGPYEQYF
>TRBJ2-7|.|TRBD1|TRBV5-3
TGTGCCAGAAGCAATGGGACAGGGGAATCCTACGAGCAGTACTTC
CARSNGTGESYEQYF
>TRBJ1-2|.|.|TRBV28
TGTGCCAGCAGTTTCGGGCCACATACCAAGGGGCATTCGGGCGGCTACACCTTC
CASSFGPHTKGHSGGYTF
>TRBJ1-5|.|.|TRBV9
TGTGCCAGCAGCGTAGGAGGCCGCAACAATCAGCCCCAGCATTTT
CASSVGGRNNQPQHF
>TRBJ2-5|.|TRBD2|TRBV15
TGTGCCACCAGCAGTCTCACTAGCGGGAGTCGAGAGACCCAGTACTTC
CATSSLTSGSRETQYF
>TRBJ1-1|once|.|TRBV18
TGTGCCAGCTCACTCGCAGCGAGGGCCGCTGAAGCTTTCTTT
CASSLAARAAEAFF
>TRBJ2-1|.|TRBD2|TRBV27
TGTGCCAGCAGTCAGACTAGCGGGAGGGCCCATGAGCAGTTCTTC
CASSQTSGRAHEQFF
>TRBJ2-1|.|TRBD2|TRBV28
TGTGCCAGCAGTCTCCGGGACTACTCGAGGAGTGAGCAGTTCTTC
CASSLRDYSRSEQFF
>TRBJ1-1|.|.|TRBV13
TGTGCCAGCAGCGACCTGACAGGATTGAACACTGAAGCTTTCTTT
CASSDLTGLNTEAFF
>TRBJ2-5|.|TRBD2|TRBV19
TGTGCCAGTAGTATAGCGACCGCGGGGGAAGGGACCCAGTACTTC
CASSIATAGEGTQYF
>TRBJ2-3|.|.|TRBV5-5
TGTGCCAGCAGCTTCCCTGGACAGGGAGGGACAGATACGCAGTATTTT
CASSFPGQGGTDTQYF
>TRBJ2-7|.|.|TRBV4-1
TGCGCCAGCAGCCAATCCAGCTCCTACGAGCAGTACTTC
CASSQSSSYEQYF
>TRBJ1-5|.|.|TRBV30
TGTGCCTGGAGGGGGGGTAGCAATCAGCCCCAGCATTTT
CAWRGGSNQPQHF
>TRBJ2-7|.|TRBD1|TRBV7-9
TGTGCCAGCAGCCCGGGACAGGGGGCCCACGAGCAGTACTTC
CASSPGQGAHEQYF
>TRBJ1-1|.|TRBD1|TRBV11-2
TGTGCCAGCAGCTTGGTTAGACAGGGGGCTAAGAACACTGAAGCTTTCTTT
CASSLVRQGAKNTEAFF
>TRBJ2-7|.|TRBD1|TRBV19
TGTGCCAGTAGTTCGGGACAGGGAATCTCCTACGAGCAGTACTTC
CASSSGQGISYEQYF
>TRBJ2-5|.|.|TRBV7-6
TGTGCCAGCAGCTTATCCGGAGAGACCCAGTACTTC
CASSLSGETQYF
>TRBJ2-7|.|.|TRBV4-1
TGCGCCAGCCGGGCCTCGGTGGGGGGATCCTACGAGCAGTACTTC
CASRASVGGSYEQYF
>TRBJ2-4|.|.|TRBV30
TGTGCCTGGAGCATGTTCGGCAAAAACATTCAGTACTTC
CAWSMFGKNIQYF
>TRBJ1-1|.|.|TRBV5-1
TGCGCCAGCAGCTTGGTTTACAGAAAGAACACTGAAGCTTTCTTT
CASSLVYRKNTEAFF
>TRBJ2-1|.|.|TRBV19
TGTGCCAGTAGTTCGATCTTGCCCAGTGAGCAGTTCTTC
CASSSILPSEQFF
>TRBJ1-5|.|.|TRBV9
TGTGCCAGCAGCGTAGGAACAGGCCATCAGCCCCAGCATTTT
CASSVGTGHQPQHF
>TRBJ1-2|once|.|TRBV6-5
TGTGCCAGCAGTTACGCGGACAGACCGGGCTACACCTTC
CASSYADRPGYTF
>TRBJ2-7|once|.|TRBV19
TGTGCCAGTAGTCCTTGGGGAGCGGGCTCAGCCTACGAGCAGTACTTC
CASSPWGAGSAYEQYF
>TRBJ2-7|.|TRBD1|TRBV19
TGTGCCAGTAGTATCTATTTTGAGGGAGCCGGGACAGGGGGCAACGAGCAGTACTTC
CASSIYFEGAGTGGNEQYF
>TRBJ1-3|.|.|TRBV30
TGTGCCTGGAGTGTACCTAGGGAGCTCTCTGGAAACACCATATATTTT
CAWSVPRELSGNTIYF
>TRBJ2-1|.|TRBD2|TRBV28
TGTGCCAGCAGTTTAACGGGACTAGCGGGGGAGCAGTTCTTC
CASSLTGLAGEQFF